The 20 T cell receptor beta chains reported below all come from one sample, sequenced in a study of T cells after yellow fever vaccination. TCRdb re-called the 5' RACE reads with MiXCR, one entry per CDR3 protein. Among some 300,000 distinct CDR3 sequences listed, 8.7% were seen once. The specimen was CD4+ T cells sorted from PBMCs, collected 5 days after the yellow fever booster vaccination. Receptors were obtained from a man between 18 and 29 years old who received the YFV17D yellow fever vaccine.

There are a few counts of this clonotype. The chain links TRBV2 to TRBJ2-7, with D possibly being TRBD2 (5 bases). This CDR3 region has 14 residues. V lost 2 bases to trimming and J lost 4 bases, with 12 bases between them. Germline-derived CDR1 and CDR2 are SNHLY and FYNNEI. CDR3 DNA: TGTGCCAGCAGTGAAAGCGGATCAGATTACGAGCAGTACGTC. Translating it yields CASSESGSDYEQYV.

The chain links TRBV6-2 or TRBV6-3 to TRBJ1-2, with D uncertain. The CDR3 is made up of 13 amino acids. The germline V gene encodes CDR1 MNHEY and CDR2 SVGEGT. The V gene lost 6 bases and the J gene lost 4 bases, with 12 bases spanning the gap. The DNA for the CDR3 is TGTGCCAGCAGGAAGACTCAACCCTATGGCTACACCTTC. Translating gives CASRKTQPYGYTF.

This chain links TRBV7-2 with TRBJ1-1, with a weak D call TRBD1 (6 bases). Between the trimmed V and J ends, which lost 5 bases and 5 bases, there was a span of 15 bases. CDR3 length: 14 residues. Germline loops: CDR1 SGHTA, CDR2 FQGNSA. The CDR3 loop is CASSPGAPRTEAFF. The CDR3 bases are TGTGCCAGCAGCCCAGGGGCCCCCCGGACTGAAGCTTTCTTT.

This clonotype has only a few counts. The chain is built from TRBV5-6 and TRBJ2-1; D ambiguous. Trimming took off 2 bases at V and 2 bases at J, with 11 bases between the two ends. This CDR3 has 15 amino acids. Per germline, CDR1 SGHDT and CDR2 YYEEEE. This CDR3 reads CASSFLYRPYNEQFF. The CDR3 DNA is TGTGCCAGCAGCTTTCTATACCGTCCCTACAATGAGCAGTTCTTC.

Only a few counts were recorded for this clonotype. This chain connects TRBV4-1 to TRBJ2-7; 10 positions match TRBD1. V shed 4 bases, J shed 0 bases, and the junction held 3 bases outside the gene matches. CDR1 and CDR2 (germline): MGHRA, YSYEKL. This CDR3 contains 15 residues. CDR3 bases: TGCGCCAGCAGCCCGGGACAGGGGCCCTCCTACGAGCAGTACTTC. Translation: CASSPGQGPSYEQYF.

CDR3 sequence reads: CASSEAGRGGNTEAFF. The CDR3 nucleotides are TGTGCCAGCAGTGAAGCGGGTCGAGGGGGGAACACTGAAGCTTTCTTT. The genes are TRBV2 and TRBJ1-1; D might be TRBD1 (6 bases). Trimming took 0 bases from V and 1 from J, leaving 12 bases between them. The CDR3 totals 16 residues. CDR1 and CDR2 from the germline V gene are SNHLY and FYNNEI.

This clonotype was seen at least ten times. The chain is built from TRBV27 and TRBJ1-1; possible D gene TRBD1, 5 bases. This CDR3 is built from 14 residues. Deletions cut 7 bases from V and 4 bases from J, with 16 bases between. Germline-derived CDR1 and CDR2 are MNHEY and SMNVEV (reference sequence). In DNA form, the CDR3 reads TGTGCCAGCATCAAAAACCCTGGGGGCACTGAAGCTTTCTTT. The encoded protein is CASIKNPGGTEAFF.

This sequence joins TRBV6-2 or TRBV6-3 and TRBJ2-1; TRBD1 matches 11 bases. After removal of 2 bases from V and 9 bases from J, the junction contained 12 bases not matched to a gene. This CDR3 spans 17 amino acids. Germline CDR1 reads MNHEY; CDR2 reads SVGEGT. The CDR3 DNA reads TGTGCCAGCAGTTACAAACCTCCGGGACAGGGGGTCCGTGAGCAGTTCTTC. Its translation: CASSYKPPGQGVREQFF.

This clonotype has more than one count but fewer than ten. The chain has TRBV4-3 and TRBJ2-7, with TRBD1 matching over 10 bases. V shed 3 bases, J shed 5 bases, and the junction held 7 bases outside the gene matches. CDR3 length: 15 amino acids. CDR1 LGHNA and CDR2 YSLEER come from the germline V gene. The CDR3 is CASSQVDRGRHEQYF. CDR3 coding DNA: TGCGCCAGCAGCCAGGTCGACAGGGGGCGACACGAGCAGTACTTC.

The J gene is TRBJ2-6, the V gene TRBV18; TRBD1 might be the D (6 bases). CDR3 size: 17 residues. V was trimmed by 3 bases and J by 3 bases, leaving 15 bases between them. Germline CDR1 is KGHSH and CDR2 is LQKENI. Here the CDR3 reads CASSPRQGKLGANVLTF. The CDR3 DNA follows: TGTGCCAGCTCACCTCGGCAGGGGAAGCTTGGGGCCAACGTCCTGACTTTC.

This clonotype was recorded at least ten times. The chain combines TRBV20-1 with TRBJ2-7, with 9 bases identical to TRBD2. Germline V gene sequence: CDR1 DFQATT, CDR2 SNEGSKA (reference sequence). The CDR3 loop spans 14 amino acids. The trim removed 3 bases at V and 0 bases at J, leaving 3 bases unmatched. The CDR3 region is CSASLAGASYEQYV. The CDR3 nucleotides are TGCAGTGCTAGCTTAGCGGGAGCCTCCTACGAGCAGTACGTC.

This clonotype was seen many times. CDR3 region: CASSLGGSSSAGYTF. CDR3 nucleotides: TGTGCCAGCAGCTTGGGGGGGTCCTCCTCCGCGGGCTACACCTTC. This chain links TRBV5-4 with TRBJ1-2, with a possible D match to TRBD1 (5 bases). V dropped 0 bases and J dropped 8 bases, with 17 bases sitting between them. CDR1 SGHNT and CDR2 YYREEE come from the germline V gene (reference sequence). The CDR3 has 15 amino acids.

This clonotype appeared a few times. This chain connects TRBV4-2 to TRBJ1-6; D might be TRBD1 (5 bases). The V gene lost 0 bases and the J gene lost 7 bases, with 13 bases spanning the gap. Germline V gene sequence: CDR1 LGHNA, CDR2 YNFKEQ. The length of the CDR3 is 16 residues. CDR3 residues: CASSQERGGNNSPLHF. CDR3 DNA sequence: TGTGCCAGCAGCCAAGAAAGGGGCGGAAACAATTCACCCCTCCACTTT.

V and J are TRBV5-1 and TRBJ2-5, with a tentative D call TRBD2 (7 bases). This CDR3 is 15 amino acids long. Germline CDR1 is SGHRS and CDR2 is YFSETQ. Trimming cost V 4 bases and J 1 base, with 14 bases left between them. The CDR3 nucleotides are TGCGCCAGCAGCCGGGGAGGGGGGCCCCAAGAGACCCAGTACTTC. Translated, it gives CASSRGGGPQETQYF.

This clonotype was seen at least ten times. V usage is TRBV6-6 and J usage is TRBJ1-6; D not certain. V was pared by 2 bases and J by 13 bases, with 15 bases between. The CDR3 has 14 residues. Germline CDR1 MNHNY, CDR2 SVGAGI (reference sequence). This chain's CDR3 is CASSYQPRMTPLHF. CDR3 bases: TGTGCCAGCAGTTACCAACCCCGGATGACGCCCCTCCACTTT.

This clonotype was seen at least ten times. This chain joins TRBV28 and TRBJ2-4, with 7 bases aligning to TRBD1. This CDR3 is 15 amino acids long. Germline loops: CDR1 MDHEN, CDR2 SYDVKM. J was trimmed by 4 bases and V by 5 bases; bases with no gene match: 8. The CDR3 bases are TGTGCCAGCAGTCAAGCCGACAGGGCTAAAAACATTCAGTACTTC. Amino acid sequence: CASSQADRAKNIQYF.

This clonotype was counted only a few times. The chain employs TRBV7-2 and TRBJ2-5; 9 bases agree with TRBD1. The V and J ends lost 5 bases and 5 bases, in that order; junction bases with no gene match: 12. This CDR3 region has 16 residues. CDR1 and CDR2 from the germline V gene are SGHTA and FQGNSA. The CDR3 loop is CASSRGTGYQGETQYF. The CDR3 coding sequence is TGTGCCAGCAGCAGAGGGACAGGGTATCAGGGTGAGACCCAGTACTTC. Using reference TRBV7-2 and TRBJ2-5 for the parts outside the CDR3, the full variable domain is GAGVSQSPSNKVTEKGKDVELRCDPISGHTALYWYRQSLGQGLEFLIYFQGNSAPDKSGLPSDRFSAERTGGSVSTLTIQRTQQEDSAVYLCASSRGTGYQGETQYFGPGTRLLVL.

The sample holds many counts of this clonotype. This chain joins TRBV4-3 and TRBJ2-3, with 10 bases that match TRBD2. This CDR3 is built from 16 residues. The V gene end was trimmed by 0 bases and the J gene end by 4 bases; junction bases not matched to a gene: 4. Germline V lookup: CDR1 LGHNA, CDR2 YSLEER. CDR3 sequence: CASSQDLAGGADTQYF. As DNA, the CDR3 is TGCGCCAGCAGCCAAGATTTAGCGGGGGGCGCAGATACGCAGTATTTT.

This clonotype occurred many times. This chain connects TRBV4-1 to TRBJ2-3; 9 nucleotides agree with TRBD2. The CDR3 has 17 amino acids. V shed 2 bases, J shed 8 bases, and the junction held 14 bases outside the gene matches. CDR1 is MGHRA and CDR2 is YSYEKL in the germline V gene. CDR3 in amino acids: CASSQRGGGAFDATQYF. The CDR3 DNA follows: TGCGCCAGCAGCCAACGGGGCGGGGGGGCCTTTGATGCTACGCAGTATTTT.

The chain is built from TRBV7-6 and TRBJ2-5; D unclear. The CDR3 contains 12 residues. V dropped 4 bases and J dropped 5 bases, with 8 bases sitting between them. Germline V CDR1 and CDR2: SGHVS, FNYEAQ. The CDR3 DNA sequence: TGTGCCAGCAGCTGGCGATGGGAGACCCAGTACTTC. Protein: CASSWRWETQYF.